This TCR beta chain was found in a study of cytomegalovirus exposure and HLA in healthy donors. Study-level points and caveats: Per a prior analysis, the majority of TCR beta V segments were productive roughly 90% or roughly 30% of the time. The listing of 150 to 200 TCR beta chains classed them as cytomegalovirus-associated.

Use of 60 Vbeta and 13 Jbeta primers characterized the PCR. Generated by immunoSEQ multiplex PCR, the TCRdb table keeps only in-frame clones and is missing some. The profile shows 100,000 or so clones, about 88% of them singletons. This clone was detected only once. Antigen unknown. Germline loops: CDR1 MNHEY, CDR2 SVGAGI. This CDR3 comprises 14 residues. J was trimmed by 5 bases and V by 5 bases; bases with no gene match: 6. J is TRBJ1-2 and V is TRBV6-5, with 9 bases aligning to TRBD1. The receptor's source is a man aged 18 to 29 in good health and CMV-seronegative. Sequencing used PBMCs. As DNA, the CDR3 is TGTGCCAGCAGTCCCGGACAGGGGAGATATGGCTACACCTTC. This codes for CASSPGQGRYGYTF.